Listed here are 4 T cell receptor beta chains from one sample, sequenced in a study of tissue T cells after allogeneic stem cell transplantation. Time point noted: mouse harvest day 7 after allogeneic transplant. The graft held 10^6 splenic CD5+ T cells and 10^7 T-cell-depleted bone marrow cells. Using immunoSEQ multiplex PCR, the repertoire was profiled, and TCRdb retains in-frame clones only, with some absent. The table records around 7,700 clones, 50% of them present only once. The sequenced sample consisted of gut tissue. The receptors derive from a female BALB/c mouse given C57BL/6 T cells with graft-versus-host disease after an allogeneic hematopoietic cell transplant.

Concerning this clone: Gene names denote mouse genes. The CDR3 end is not reached by the read, which stops 1 residue before it; the germline J gene fills it in. V usage is TRBV23 and J usage is TRBJ1-4; the D call in the table, TRBD1, was not verified against the DNA. Germline V gene lookup returns CDR1 KGHTA and CDR2 FQNQQP. The CDR3 has 17 residues. Incomplete CDR3 DNA: TGCTCCAGCAGTCAATCTGCCAGGGGAAGGGCCAACGAAAGATTATTT. Its translation: CSSSQSARGRANERLF. The whole CDR3 sequence is CSSSQSARGRANERLFF.

As concerns this clone: The genes are named according to mouse. The CDR3 extends 1 residue past the end of the read, so its final part is completed from the germline J gene. This sequence joins TRBV26 and TRBJ2-5, with D perhaps matching TRBD1 (5 bases). The CDR3 sequence is 14 residues long. Looked up from germline, CDR1 is KGHPV and CDR2 is FQNQEV (reference sequence). Trimming took 0 bases from V and 2 from J, leaving 6 bases between them. The CDR3 bases that were read are TGTGCCAGCAGTCTGTCCAGGGCCCAAGACACCCAGTAC. Amino acids: CASSLSRAQDTQY. The entire CDR3 sequence reads CASSLSRAQDTQYF.

This clone was observed a few times. Gene names denote mouse genes. The CDR3 extends 1 residue past the end of the read, so its final part is completed from the germline J gene. The chain links TRBV14 to TRBJ2-5; 8 bases agree with TRBD2. CDR3 length: 13 residues. The V segment lost 2 bases and the J segment 6 bases; nucleotides outside the gene matches: 2. Germline V CDR1 and CDR2: SGHDT, FRDEAV. The sequenced part of the CDR3 DNA is TGTGCCAGCAGTTTTGCTGGGGGGGACACCCAGTAC. As protein: CASSFAGGDTQY. The full CDR3 reads CASSFAGGDTQYF.

This clone occurred a few times. Mouse names are used for the genes. The CDR3 end lies 1 residue beyond the end of the read and is filled in from the germline J gene. V and J are TRBV1 and TRBJ2-1; 7 bases are shared with TRBD2. Germline-derived CDR1 and CDR2 are NSQYPW and LRSPGD (reference sequence). The CDR3 extends over 14 amino acids. V shed 4 bases and J 3 bases; nucleotides not matched to a gene: 3. The covered CDR3 bases are TGCACCTGCAGTGTGACTGGGCTCTATGCTGAGCAGTTC. Translation: CTCSVTGLYAEQF. The entire CDR3 protein reads CTCSVTGLYAEQFF. The full variable domain, rest sourced from reference TRBV1 and TRBJ2-1, is VTLLEQNPRWRLVPRGQAVNLRCILKNSQYPWMSWYQQDLQKQLQWLFTLRSPGDKEVKSLPGADYLATRVTDTELRLQVANMSQGRTLYCTCSVTGLYAEQFFGPGTRLTVL.